The following is a T cell receptor (beta chain) sequence with its context. Its antigen is undetermined. Data came from immunoSEQ multiplex PCR; TCRdb stores just in-frame clones and leaves some out. Among approximately 7,600 clones listed, about three quarters were seen once. The record originates from a study of PD-1 blockade in classical Hodgkin lymphoma. Study context: Treatment was intravenous nivolumab, 3 mg/kg every 2 weeks, until progression.

Study outcomes and limitations: Patients excluded were those beginning nivolumab under 1 year after ASCT. As was reported, newly diagnosed patients showed lower baseline TCR diversity than healthy donors did.

The time point denotes: cycle 4 day 1 (C4D1), after five to seven weeks of nivolumab. Relapse after autologous stem cell transplantation occurred in every patient, and brentuximab vedotin exposure varied. From thawed PBMCs, CD8+ T cells were isolated by magnetic negative selection. Complete response, partial response or progressive disease constituted the best responses recorded. The clonotype comes from a human donor with classical Hodgkin lymphoma. The material sequenced was CD8+ T cells from blood, taken before the fourth cycle of nivolumab.

CDR3 sequence reads: CATGGMETYEQYF. In DNA form, the CDR3 reads TGTGCAACAGGAGGGATGGAAACCTACGAGCAGTACTTC. The gene calls are TRBV2 and TRBJ2-7; TRBD2 might be the D (6 bases). The V gene's germline CDR1 is SNHLY and CDR2 FYNNEI. The CDR3 contains 13 residues. Drawing the rest from reference TRBV2 and TRBJ2-7, the complete variable domain is EPEVTQTPSHQVTQMGQEVILRCVPISNHLYFYWYRQILGQKVEFLVSFYNNEISEKSEIFDDQFSVERPDGSNFTLKIRSTKLEDSAMYFCATGGMETYEQYFGPGTRLTVT.